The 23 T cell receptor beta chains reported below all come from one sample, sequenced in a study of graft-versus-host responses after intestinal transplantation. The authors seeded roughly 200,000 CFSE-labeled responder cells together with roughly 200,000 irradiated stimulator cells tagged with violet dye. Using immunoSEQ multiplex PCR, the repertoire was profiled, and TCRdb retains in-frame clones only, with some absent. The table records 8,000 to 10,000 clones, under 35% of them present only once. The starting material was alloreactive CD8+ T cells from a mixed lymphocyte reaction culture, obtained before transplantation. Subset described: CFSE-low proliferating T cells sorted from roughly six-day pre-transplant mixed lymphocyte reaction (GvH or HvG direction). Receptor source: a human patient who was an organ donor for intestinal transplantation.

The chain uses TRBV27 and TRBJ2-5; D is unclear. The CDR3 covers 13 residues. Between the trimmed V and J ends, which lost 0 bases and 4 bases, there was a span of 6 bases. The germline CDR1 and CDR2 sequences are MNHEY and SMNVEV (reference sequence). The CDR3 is CASSLSIRETQYF. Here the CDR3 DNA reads TGTGCCAGCAGTTTATCGATCCGAGAGACCCAGTACTTC.

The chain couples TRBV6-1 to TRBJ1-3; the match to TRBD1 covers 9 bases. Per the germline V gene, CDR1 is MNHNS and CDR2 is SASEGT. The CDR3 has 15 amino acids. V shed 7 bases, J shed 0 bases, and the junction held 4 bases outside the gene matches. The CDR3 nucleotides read TGTGCCAGCACCCCGGACAGGGGCTCTGGAAACACCATATATTTT. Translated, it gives CASTPDRGSGNTIYF.

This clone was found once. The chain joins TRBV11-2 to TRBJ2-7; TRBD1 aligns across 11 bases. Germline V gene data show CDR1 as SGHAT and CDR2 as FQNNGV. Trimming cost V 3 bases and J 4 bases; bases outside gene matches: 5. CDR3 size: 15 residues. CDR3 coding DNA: TGTGCCAGCAGCTTGACGGACAGGGGGCTGTACGAGCAGTACTTC. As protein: CASSLTDRGLYEQYF.

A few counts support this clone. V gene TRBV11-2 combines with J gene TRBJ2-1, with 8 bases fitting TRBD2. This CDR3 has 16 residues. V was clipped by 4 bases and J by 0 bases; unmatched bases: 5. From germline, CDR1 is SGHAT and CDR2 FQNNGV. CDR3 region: CASSSGTSGSYNEQFF. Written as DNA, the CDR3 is TGTGCCAGCAGCTCCGGGACTAGTGGCTCCTACAATGAGCAGTTCTTC. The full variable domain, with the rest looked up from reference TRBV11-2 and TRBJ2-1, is EAGVAQSPRYKIIEKRQSVAFWCNPISGHATLYWYQQILGQGPKLLIQFQNNGVVDDSQLPKDRFSAERLKGVDSTLKIQPAKLEDSAVYLCASSSGTSGSYNEQFFGPGTRLTVL.

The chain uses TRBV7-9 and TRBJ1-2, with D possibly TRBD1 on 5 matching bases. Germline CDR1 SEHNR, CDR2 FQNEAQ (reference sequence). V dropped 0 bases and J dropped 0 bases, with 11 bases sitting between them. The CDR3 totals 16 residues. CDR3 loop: CASSLARAGANYGYTF. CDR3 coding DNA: TGTGCCAGCAGCTTAGCCAGGGCCGGCGCTAACTATGGCTACACCTTC.

The DNA of the CDR3 is TGTGCCAGCGCTCATTCCAGGGACTTCTCTGGAAACACCATATATTTT. It translates to CASAHSRDFSGNTIYF. This chain uses TRBV9 with TRBJ1-3; possible D gene TRBD1, 5 bases. V was cut by 7 bases and J by 0 bases, with 17 bases left in between. Germline V gene lookup returns CDR1 SGDLS and CDR2 YYNGEE. This CDR3 has 16 residues.

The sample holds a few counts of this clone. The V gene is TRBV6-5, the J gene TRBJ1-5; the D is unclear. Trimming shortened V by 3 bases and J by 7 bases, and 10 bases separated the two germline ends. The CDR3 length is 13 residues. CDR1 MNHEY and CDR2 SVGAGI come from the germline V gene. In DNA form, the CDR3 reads TGTGCCAGCAGTTATTTCACCGGGCAGCCCCAGCATTTT. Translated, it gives CASSYFTGQPQHF.

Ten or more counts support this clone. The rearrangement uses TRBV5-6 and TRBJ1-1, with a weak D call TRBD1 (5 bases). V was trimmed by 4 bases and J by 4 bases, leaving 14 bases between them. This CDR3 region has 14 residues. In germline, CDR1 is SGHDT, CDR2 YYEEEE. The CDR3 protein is CASSPGGFGTEAFF. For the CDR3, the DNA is TGTGCCAGCAGCCCGGGGGGGTTCGGCACTGAAGCTTTCTTT.

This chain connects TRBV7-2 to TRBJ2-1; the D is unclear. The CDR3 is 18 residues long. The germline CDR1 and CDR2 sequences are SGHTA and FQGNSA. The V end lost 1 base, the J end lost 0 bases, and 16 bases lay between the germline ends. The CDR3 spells CASSLVPQLPSSYNEQFF. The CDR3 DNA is TGTGCCAGCAGCTTAGTACCTCAACTACCTAGCTCCTACAATGAGCAGTTCTTC.

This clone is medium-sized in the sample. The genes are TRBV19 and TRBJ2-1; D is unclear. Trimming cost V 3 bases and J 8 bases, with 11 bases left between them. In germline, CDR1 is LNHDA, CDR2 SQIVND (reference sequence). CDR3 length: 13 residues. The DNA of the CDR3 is TGTGCCAGTAGTATTTCGTTGTACGATGAGCAGTTCTTC. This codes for CASSISLYDEQFF.

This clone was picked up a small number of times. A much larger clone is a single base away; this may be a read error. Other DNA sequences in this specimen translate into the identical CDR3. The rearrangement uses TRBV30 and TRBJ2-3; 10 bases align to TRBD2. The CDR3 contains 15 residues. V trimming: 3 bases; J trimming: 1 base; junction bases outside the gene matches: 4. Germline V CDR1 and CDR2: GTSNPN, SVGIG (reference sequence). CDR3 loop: CAWRPGTSGTDTQYF. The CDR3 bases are TGTGCCTGGAGGCCCGGGACTAGCGGCACAGATACGCAGTATTTT.

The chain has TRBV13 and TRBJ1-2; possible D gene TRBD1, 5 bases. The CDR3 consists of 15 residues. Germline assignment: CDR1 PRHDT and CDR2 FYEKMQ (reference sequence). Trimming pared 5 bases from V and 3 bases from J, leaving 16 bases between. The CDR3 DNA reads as TGTGCCAGCAGCGCCGAGGACAAGTTTTACTATGGCTACACCTTC. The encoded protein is CASSAEDKFYYGYTF. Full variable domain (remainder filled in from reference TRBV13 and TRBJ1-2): AAGVIQSPRHLIKEKRETATLKCYPIPRHDTVYWYQQGPGQDPQFLISFYEKMQSDKGSIPDRFSAQQFSDYHSELNMSSLELGDSALYFCASSAEDKFYYGYTFGSGTRLTVV.

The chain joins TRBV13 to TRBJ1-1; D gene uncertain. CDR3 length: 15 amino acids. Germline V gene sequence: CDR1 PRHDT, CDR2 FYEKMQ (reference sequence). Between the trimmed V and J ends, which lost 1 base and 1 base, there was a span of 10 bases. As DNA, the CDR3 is TGTGCCAGCAGCTTAGCTCCTAGTAGGAACACTGAAGCTTTCTTT. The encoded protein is CASSLAPSRNTEAFF.

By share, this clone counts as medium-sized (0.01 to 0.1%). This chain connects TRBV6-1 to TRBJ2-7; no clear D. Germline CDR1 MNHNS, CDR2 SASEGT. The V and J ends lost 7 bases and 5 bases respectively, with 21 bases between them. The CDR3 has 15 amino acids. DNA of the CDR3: TGTGCCAGCACCCCCAACTCAGAGAATTGGGACGAGCAGTACTTC. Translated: CASTPNSENWDEQYF.

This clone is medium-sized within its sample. The CDR3 region is CASSYGSGGYEQYF. The CDR3 nucleotides read TGTGCCAGCAGTTACGGGTCAGGGGGCTACGAGCAGTACTTC. J is TRBJ2-7 and V is TRBV6-5; TRBD1 matches 7 bases. The ends lost 2 bases at V and 3 bases at J; junction bases unmatched: 4. CDR3 size: 14 residues. Looked up from germline, CDR1 is MNHEY and CDR2 is SVGAGI.

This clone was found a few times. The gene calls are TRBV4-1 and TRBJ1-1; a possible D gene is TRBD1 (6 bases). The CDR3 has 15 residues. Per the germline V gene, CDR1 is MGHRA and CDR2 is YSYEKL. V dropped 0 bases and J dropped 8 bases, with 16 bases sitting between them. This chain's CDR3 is CASSQEPGTSREAFF. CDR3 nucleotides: TGCGCCAGCAGCCAAGAGCCCGGGACAAGCCGGGAAGCTTTCTTT.

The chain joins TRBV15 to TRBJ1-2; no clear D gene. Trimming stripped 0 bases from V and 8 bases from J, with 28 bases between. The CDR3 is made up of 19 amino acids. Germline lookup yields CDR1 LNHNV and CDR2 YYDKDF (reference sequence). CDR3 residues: CATSRDGSGPHLTSGGYTF. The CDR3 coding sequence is TGTGCCACCAGCAGAGATGGGTCTGGGCCGCATCTCACTTCGGGAGGCTACACCTTC.

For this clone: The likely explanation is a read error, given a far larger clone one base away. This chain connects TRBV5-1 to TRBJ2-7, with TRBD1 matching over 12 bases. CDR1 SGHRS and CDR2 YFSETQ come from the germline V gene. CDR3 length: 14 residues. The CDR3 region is CASCLGQGAYEQYF. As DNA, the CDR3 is TGCGCCAGCTGCTTGGGACAGGGGGCGTACGAGCAGTACTTC.

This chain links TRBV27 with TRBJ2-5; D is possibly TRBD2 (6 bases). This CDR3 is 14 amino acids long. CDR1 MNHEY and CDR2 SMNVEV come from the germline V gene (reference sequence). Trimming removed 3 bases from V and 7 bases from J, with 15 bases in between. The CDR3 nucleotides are TGTGCCAGCAGTTTCGGAAGCGGGTACGGGACCCAGTACTTC. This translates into CASSFGSGYGTQYF.

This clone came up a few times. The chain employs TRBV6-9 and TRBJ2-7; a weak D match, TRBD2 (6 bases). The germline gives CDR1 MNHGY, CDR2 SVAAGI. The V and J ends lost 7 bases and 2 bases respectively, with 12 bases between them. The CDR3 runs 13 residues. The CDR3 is CASTPGVTYEQYF. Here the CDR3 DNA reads TGTGCCAGCACTCCGGGGGTAACCTACGAGCAGTACTTC.

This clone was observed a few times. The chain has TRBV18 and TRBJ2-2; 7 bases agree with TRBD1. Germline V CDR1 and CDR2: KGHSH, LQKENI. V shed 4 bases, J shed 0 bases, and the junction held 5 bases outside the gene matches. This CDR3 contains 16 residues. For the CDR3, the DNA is TGTGCCAGCTCACTGAGGGACAGCGCGAACACCGGGGAGCTGTTTTTT. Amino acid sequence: CASSLRDSANTGELFF.

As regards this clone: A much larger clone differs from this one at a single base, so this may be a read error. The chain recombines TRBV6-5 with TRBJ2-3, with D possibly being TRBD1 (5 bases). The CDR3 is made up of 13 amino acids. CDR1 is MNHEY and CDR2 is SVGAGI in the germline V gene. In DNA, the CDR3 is TGTTCCAGCAGTTGGACAAACACAGATACGCAGTATTTT. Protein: CSSSWTNTDTQYF.

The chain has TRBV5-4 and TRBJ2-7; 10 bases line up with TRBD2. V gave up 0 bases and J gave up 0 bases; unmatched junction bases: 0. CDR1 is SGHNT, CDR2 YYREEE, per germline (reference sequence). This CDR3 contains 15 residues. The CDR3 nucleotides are TGTGCCAGCAGCTTGGGGACTAGCGGCTCCTACGAGCAGTACTTC. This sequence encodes CASSLGTSGSYEQYF.